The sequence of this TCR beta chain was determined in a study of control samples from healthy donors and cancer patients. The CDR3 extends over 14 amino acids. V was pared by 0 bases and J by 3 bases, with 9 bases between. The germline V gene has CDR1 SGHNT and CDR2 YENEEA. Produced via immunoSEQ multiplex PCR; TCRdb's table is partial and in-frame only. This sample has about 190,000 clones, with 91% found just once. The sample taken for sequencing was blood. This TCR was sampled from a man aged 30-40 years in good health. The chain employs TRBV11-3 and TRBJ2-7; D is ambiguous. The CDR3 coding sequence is TGTGCCAGCAGCTTAGATTTCCCGGGCTACGAGCAGTACTTC. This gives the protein CASSLDFPGYEQYF.